The rows below give T cell receptor beta chains drawn from one sample of a study of cytomegalovirus exposure and HLA in healthy donors. Libraries were prepared by immunoSEQ multiplex PCR; TCRdb keeps only in-frame clonotypes and omits some of them. There are roughly 200,000 clones in the sample; around 78% occur only once, and roughly 15% lies in the top ten. Material: PBMCs. The receptor source for this set is a woman aged 25-40 years in good health and CMV-seropositive. The CDR3 runs from the conserved cysteine through the conserved F or W. The D gene is left open where the match is weak. Clone size, where shown, is once, few, many, or a class for clones that have expanded.

j_call,d_call,v_call,clone_size,cdr3_nt,cdr3_aa
TRBJ1-6,TRBD1,TRBV5-6,NA,TGTGCCAGCAGGACAGGGACTAATTCACCCCTCCACTTT,CASRTGTNSPLHF
TRBJ2-7,NA,TRBV11-3,NA,NA,CASSLVGTGSAPYF
TRBJ2-1,TRBD2,TRBV28,NA,TGTGCCAGCAGTTTCCAGGCGGGGGGCTCCTACAATGAGCAGTTCTTC,CASSFQAGGSYNEQFF
TRBJ2-7,NA,TRBV10-3,NA,TGTGCCATCAGTGACCTACAGGGAGCGCGGTACGAGCAGTACTTC,CAISDLQGARYEQYF
TRBJ2-3,TRBD1,TRBV19,NA,TGTGCCAGTAGCCCGGACAGGGCCCCTAGCACAGATACGCAGTATTTT,CASSPDRAPSTDTQYF
TRBJ2-2,TRBD2,TRBV7-2,NA,TGTGCCAGCAGCTTAGCGAAGCTCGGCGGGAGTCGGGCCGGGGAGCTGTTTTTT,CASSLAKLGGSRAGELFF
TRBJ2-3,TRBD2,TRBV7-9,few,TGTGCCAGCAGTTGGACTAGCGGGGGGACCTCCACAGATACGCAGTATTTT,CASSWTSGGTSTDTQYF
TRBJ2-5,TRBD1,TRBV4-1,NA,TGCGCCAGCAGTCCCCGGGACAGGGTCGATGAGACCCAGTACTTC,CASSPRDRVDETQYF
TRBJ1-2,NA,TRBV10-3,once,TGTGCCATCACTTCGGGGGAGCTAGAGGGCTACACCTTC,CAITSGELEGYTF
TRBJ1-1,NA,TRBV28,NA,TGTGCCAGCAGTTTAGGGCCAGACAACACTGAAGCTTTCTTT,CASSLGPDNTEAFF
TRBJ2-7,NA,TRBV30,NA,TGTGCCTGGAGTCGGGACACCTCCTACGAGCAGTACTTC,CAWSRDTSYEQYF
TRBJ1-3,NA,TRBV28,NA,TGTGCCAGCAGTCCCCAGGTGCCCGGAAACACCATATATTTT,CASSPQVPGNTIYF
TRBJ1-1,NA,TRBV5-4,NA,TGTGCCAGCAGCCCCTCGGTAGCCCAGAACACTGAAGCTTTCTTT,CASSPSVAQNTEAFF
TRBJ1-2,NA,TRBV5-1,NA,TGCGCCAGCAGCTTACCCGGGCGGGGGAACTATGGCTACACCTTC,CASSLPGRGNYGYTF
TRBJ1-4,NA,TRBV6-6,NA,TGTGCCAGCAGTTTTGATGTAGCAACTAATGAAAAACTGTTTTTT,CASSFDVATNEKLFF
TRBJ2-1,TRBD2,TRBV5-1,NA,TGCGCCAGCAGAGTAGCGGGGGGCTACAATGAGCAGTTCTTC,CASRVAGGYNEQFF
TRBJ1-4,NA,TRBV7-9,few,TGTGCCAGCCAGGAAGTCAGGGGAAATGAAAAACTGTTTTTT,CASQEVRGNEKLFF
TRBJ2-7,NA,TRBV7-9,NA,TGTGCCAGCAGCCTACAGGGTCATGGATACGAGCAGTACTTC,CASSLQGHGYEQYF
TRBJ1-2,TRBD1,TRBV7-8,NA,TGTGCCAGCAGAGCACAGGGGCGCCTAGCCGGTGGCTACACCTTC,CASRAQGRLAGGYTF
TRBJ2-7,NA,TRBV7-2,once,TGTGCCAGCAGCTTAGGCGGGGAAATCTCCTACGAGCAGTACTTC,CASSLGGEISYEQYF
TRBJ1-6,TRBD1,TRBV28,NA,TGTGCCAGCAGTCCCCCGGGGCCGGGACAGGGGTCCAATTCACCCCTCCACTTT,CASSPPGPGQGSNSPLHF
TRBJ1-4,NA,TRBV28,few,TGTGCCAGCAGTTTATCCGGGGAAGGTGAAAAACTGTTTTTT,CASSLSGEGEKLFF
TRBJ2-1,TRBD2,TRBV11-3,NA,TGTGCCAGCAGCTCCGCGGGGGTCCCCTACAATGAGCAGTTCTTC,CASSSAGVPYNEQFF
TRBJ1-3,NA,TRBV5-5,NA,TGTGCCAGCAGCTTCCAGGGTTCTACTGGAAACACCATATATTTT,CASSFQGSTGNTIYF
TRBJ2-6,TRBD2,TRBV7-2,NA,TGTGCCAGCAGCCCGGGACTAGCGGTACTCTCTGGGGCCAACGTCCTGACTTTC,CASSPGLAVLSGANVLTF
TRBJ2-7,NA,TRBV7-2,NA,TGTGCCAGCAGCCGCGACTACGAGCAGTACTTC,CASSRDYEQYF
TRBJ2-1,TRBD2,TRBV4-1,NA,TGCGCCAGCAGGACACTAGCGAACAATGAGCAGTTCTTC,CASRTLANNEQFF
TRBJ2-5,NA,TRBV7-9,NA,TGTGCCAGCAGCCCGCGGGACTCCCAAGAGACCCAGTACTTC,CASSPRDSQETQYF
TRBJ1-6,NA,TRBV28,NA,TGTGCCAGCAGTTTCAGGGTTTCACCCCTCCACTTT,CASSFRVSPLHF
TRBJ2-7,TRBD2,TRBV11-3,NA,TGTGCCAGCAGCCTAAGCGGGGGCCCCTACGAGCAGTACTTC,CASSLSGGPYEQYF
TRBJ2-2,TRBD1,TRBV9,NA,TGTGCCAGCAGCGTTATAGGACAGGGAAACACCGGGGAGCTGTTTTTT,CASSVIGQGNTGELFF
TRBJ2-3,TRBD2,TRBV19,NA,TGTGCCAGTAGTCTTGGACTAGCGGGGAGTGGAGATACGCAGTATTTT,CASSLGLAGSGDTQYF
TRBJ1-6,NA,TRBV6-6,once,TGTGCCAGCAGTTACTCAGCCGTGGGCGATTCACCCCTCCACTTT,CASSYSAVGDSPLHF
TRBJ1-5,TRBD1,TRBV7-2,NA,TGTGCCAGCAGCTTAGGGACAGGGGAAAATCAGCCCCAGCATTTT,CASSLGTGENQPQHF
TRBJ2-3,NA,TRBV5-1,NA,TGCGCCAGCGCGCTAGAGGACAGTTCTGATACGCAGTATTTT,CASALEDSSDTQYF
TRBJ2-5,TRBD2,TRBV28,NA,TGTGCCAGCATTTCCTTGAGCGGGGGCGGAGAGACCCAGTACTTC,CASISLSGGGETQYF
TRBJ2-1,NA,TRBV16,NA,TGTGCCAGCAGCCAATCTACAGGGAATAGCTATGAGCAGTTCTTC,CASSQSTGNSYEQFF
TRBJ1-2,NA,TRBV5-6,NA,TGTGCCAGCAGCTTGTCAGGGATCGACTATGGCTACACCTTC,CASSLSGIDYGYTF
TRBJ1-4,TRBD1,TRBV27,NA,TGTGCCAGCAGTTGGACAGGGGGGGAAAAACTGTTTTTT,CASSWTGGEKLFF
TRBJ1-2,TRBD1,TRBV7-9,once,TGTTCCAGCAGCTTTCTTACCCAGGGGGCAGATGGCTACACCTTC,CSSSFLTQGADGYTF
TRBJ2-2,NA,TRBV28,NA,TGTGCCAGCAGCCCGACAAGGGGCTGGGCCGGGGAGCTGTTTTTT,CASSPTRGWAGELFF
TRBJ1-2,TRBD1,TRBV11-3,once,TGTGCCAGCAGCATCGGACAGGAACCCTATAGCTACACCTTC,CASSIGQEPYSYTF
TRBJ2-1,TRBD2,TRBV7-9,NA,TGTGCCAGCAGCTATGGACTAGTTTCAAATGAGCAGTTCTTC,CASSYGLVSNEQFF
TRBJ2-5,NA,TRBV5-4,NA,TGTGCCAGCAGCCCGAGGACGGGAGAAGACCAGTACTTC,CASSPRTGEDQYF
TRBJ1-6,NA,TRBV2,NA,TGTGCCAGCAGTGAAGCGCAGAGGGCTAATTCACCCCTCCACTTT,CASSEAQRANSPLHF
TRBJ2-5,TRBD2,TRBV10-3,NA,TGTGCCATCAGTTCTAGCGGGTACCAAGAGACCCAGTACTTC,CAISSSGYQETQYF
TRBJ1-1,TRBD1,TRBV2,NA,TGTGCCAGCAGTCTTTATTCTGACCGGGACAGGGTGCGAGCTTTCTTT,CASSLYSDRDRVRAFF
TRBJ2-1,TRBD2,TRBV6-4,NA,TGTGCCAGCAGTATTAGCGGGAGGGAGAACAATGAGCAGTTCTTC,CASSISGRENNEQFF
TRBJ1-1,NA,TRBV19,NA,TGTGCCAGTAGTAAGGACAGTGGGAACACTGAAGCTTTCTTT,CASSKDSGNTEAFF
TRBJ2-7,TRBD1,TRBV19,few,TGTGCCAGCGGGACAGGGGTCTACGAGCAGTACTTC,CASGTGVYEQYF
TRBJ2-1,NA,TRBV15,once,TGTGCCACCAGCAGAGAACAGGGCTCCTACAATGAGCAGTTCTTC,CATSREQGSYNEQFF
TRBJ2-7,TRBD2,TRBV7-9,NA,TGTGCCAGCAGCTCCGGACTAGGTCAGTACTTC,CASSSGLGQYF
TRBJ2-7,NA,TRBV2,NA,TGTGCCAGCAGCGCCGACTTGGGAGGATACTACGAGCAGTACTTC,CASSADLGGYYEQYF
TRBJ2-1,TRBD2,TRBV7-9,NA,TGTGCCAGCAGCCCCCGGACTAGCGGGGAAGGGAATGAGCAGTTCTTC,CASSPRTSGEGNEQFF
TRBJ1-2,NA,TRBV9,once,TGTGCCAGCAGCCACGGGAGCCTGTTCCTCGGGGGCTACACCTTC,CASSHGSLFLGGYTF
TRBJ1-2,NA,TRBV5-1,NA,TGCGCCAGCAGCTTAGCTCAGGGGAGTGAATCTAACTATGGCTACACCTTC,CASSLAQGSESNYGYTF
TRBJ1-2,NA,TRBV18,NA,TGTGCCAGCTCACCACCGGCAGGGGACCACTATGGCTACACCTTC,CASSPPAGDHYGYTF
TRBJ2-2,TRBD1,TRBV6-5,NA,TGTGCCAGCAGTTATCGACAGGGCTACACCGGGGAGCTGTTTTTT,CASSYRQGYTGELFF
TRBJ2-3,NA,TRBV11-2,NA,TGTGCCAGCAGCCCCCCGGGGGGCCTCGGCACAGATACGCAGTATTTT,CASSPPGGLGTDTQYF